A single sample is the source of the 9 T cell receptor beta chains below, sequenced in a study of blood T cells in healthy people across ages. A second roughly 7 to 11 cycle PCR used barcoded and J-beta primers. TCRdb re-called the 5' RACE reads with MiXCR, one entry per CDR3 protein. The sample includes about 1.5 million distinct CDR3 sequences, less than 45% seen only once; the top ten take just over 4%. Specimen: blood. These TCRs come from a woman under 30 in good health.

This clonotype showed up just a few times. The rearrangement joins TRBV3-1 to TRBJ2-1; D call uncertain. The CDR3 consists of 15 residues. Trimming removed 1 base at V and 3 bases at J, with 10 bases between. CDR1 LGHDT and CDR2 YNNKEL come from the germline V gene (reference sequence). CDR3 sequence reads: CASSQGTVDYNEQFF. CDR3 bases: TGTGCCAGCAGCCAAGGGACGGTTGACTACAATGAGCAGTTCTTC.

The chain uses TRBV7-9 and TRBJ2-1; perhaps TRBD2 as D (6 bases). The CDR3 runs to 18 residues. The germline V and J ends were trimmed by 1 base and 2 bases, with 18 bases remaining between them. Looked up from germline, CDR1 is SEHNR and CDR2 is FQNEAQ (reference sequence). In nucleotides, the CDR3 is TGTGCCAGCAGCTTAGTGTCTTTGCGGGAAAGTCCCTACAATGAGCAGTTCTTC. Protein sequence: CASSLVSLRESPYNEQFF.

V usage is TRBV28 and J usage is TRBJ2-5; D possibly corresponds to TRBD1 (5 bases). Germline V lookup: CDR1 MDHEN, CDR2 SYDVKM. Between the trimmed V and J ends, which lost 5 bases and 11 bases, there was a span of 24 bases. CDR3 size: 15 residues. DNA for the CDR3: TGTGCCAGCAGTCAGCTTGACGGCAGGGTCTCTGAGCAGTACTTC. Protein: CASSQLDGRVSEQYF. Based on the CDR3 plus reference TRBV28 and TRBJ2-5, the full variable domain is DVKVTQSSRYLVKRTGEKVFLECVQDMDHENMFWYRQDPGLGLRLIYFSYDVKMKEKGDIPEGYSVSREKKERFSLILESASTNQTSMYLCASSQLDGRVSEQYFGPGTRLLVL.

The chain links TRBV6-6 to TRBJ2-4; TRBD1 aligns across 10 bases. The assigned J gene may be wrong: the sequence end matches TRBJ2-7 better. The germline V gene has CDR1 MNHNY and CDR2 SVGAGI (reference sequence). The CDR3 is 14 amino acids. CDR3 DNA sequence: TGTGCCAGCAGTTACCTGGGACAGGGGAACGAGCAGTACTTC. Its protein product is CASSYLGQGNEQYF.

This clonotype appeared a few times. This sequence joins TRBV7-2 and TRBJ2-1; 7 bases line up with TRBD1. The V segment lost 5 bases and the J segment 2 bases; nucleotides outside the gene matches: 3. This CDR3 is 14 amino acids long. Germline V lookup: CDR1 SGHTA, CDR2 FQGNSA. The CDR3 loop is CASSRGQAYNEQFF. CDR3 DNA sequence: TGTGCCAGCAGCCGTGGACAGGCCTACAATGAGCAGTTCTTC. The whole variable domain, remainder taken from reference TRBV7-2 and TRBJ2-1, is GAGVSQSPSNKVTEKGKDVELRCDPISGHTALYWYRQSLGQGLEFLIYFQGNSAPDKSGLPSDRFSAERTGGSVSTLTIQRTQQEDSAVYLCASSRGQAYNEQFFGPGTRLTVL.

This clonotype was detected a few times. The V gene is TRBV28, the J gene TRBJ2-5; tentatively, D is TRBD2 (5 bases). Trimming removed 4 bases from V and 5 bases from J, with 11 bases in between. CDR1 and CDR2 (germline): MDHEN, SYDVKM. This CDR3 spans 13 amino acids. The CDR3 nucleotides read TGTGCCAGCAGTTCTCCTAGCTGGGAGACCCAGTACTTC. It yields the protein CASSSPSWETQYF. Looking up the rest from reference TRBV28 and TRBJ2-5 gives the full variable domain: DVKVTQSSRYLVKRTGEKVFLECVQDMDHENMFWYRQDPGLGLRLIYFSYDVKMKEKGDIPEGYSVSREKKERFSLILESASTNQTSMYLCASSSPSWETQYFGPGTRLLVL.

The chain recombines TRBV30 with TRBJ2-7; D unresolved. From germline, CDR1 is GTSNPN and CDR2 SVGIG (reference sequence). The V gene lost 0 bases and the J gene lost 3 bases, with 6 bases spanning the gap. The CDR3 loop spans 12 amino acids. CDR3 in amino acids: CAWSVQNYEQYF. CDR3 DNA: TGTGCCTGGAGTGTTCAAAACTACGAGCAGTACTTC.

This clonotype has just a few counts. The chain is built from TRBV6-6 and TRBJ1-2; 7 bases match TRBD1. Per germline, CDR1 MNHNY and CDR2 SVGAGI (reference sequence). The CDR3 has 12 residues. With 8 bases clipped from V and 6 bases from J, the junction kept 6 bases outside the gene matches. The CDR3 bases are TGTGCCAGCGCACGGCAGGGGGATGGCTACACCTTC. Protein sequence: CASARQGDGYTF.

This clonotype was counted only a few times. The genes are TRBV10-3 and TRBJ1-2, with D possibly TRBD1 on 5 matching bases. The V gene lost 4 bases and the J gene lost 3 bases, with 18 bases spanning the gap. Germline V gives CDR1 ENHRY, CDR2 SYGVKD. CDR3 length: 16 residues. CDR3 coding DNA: TGTGCCATCAGTGGCGTCAGGGAAATCAGGGACTATGGCTACACCTTC. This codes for CAISGVREIRDYGYTF.